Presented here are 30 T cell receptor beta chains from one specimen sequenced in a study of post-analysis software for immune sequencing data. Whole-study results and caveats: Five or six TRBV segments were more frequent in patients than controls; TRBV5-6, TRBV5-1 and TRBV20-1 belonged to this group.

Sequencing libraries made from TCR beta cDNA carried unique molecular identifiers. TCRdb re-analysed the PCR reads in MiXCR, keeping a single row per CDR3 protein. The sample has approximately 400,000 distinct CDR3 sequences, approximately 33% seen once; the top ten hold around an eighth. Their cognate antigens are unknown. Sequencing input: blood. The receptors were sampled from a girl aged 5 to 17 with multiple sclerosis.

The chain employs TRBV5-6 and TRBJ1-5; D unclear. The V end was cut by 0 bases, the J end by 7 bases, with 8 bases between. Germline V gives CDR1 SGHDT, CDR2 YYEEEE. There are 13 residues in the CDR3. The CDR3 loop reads CASSLGRRQPQHF. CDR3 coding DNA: TGTGCCAGCAGCTTGGGTCGTCGACAGCCCCAGCATTTT.

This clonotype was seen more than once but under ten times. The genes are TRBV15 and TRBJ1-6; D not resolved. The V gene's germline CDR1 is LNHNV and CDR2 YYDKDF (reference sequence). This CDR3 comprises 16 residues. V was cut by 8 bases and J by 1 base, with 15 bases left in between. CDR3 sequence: CATSRLVPSYNSPLHF. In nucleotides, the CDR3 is TGTGCCACCTCACGGTTGGTTCCGTCCTATAATTCACCCCTCCACTTT.

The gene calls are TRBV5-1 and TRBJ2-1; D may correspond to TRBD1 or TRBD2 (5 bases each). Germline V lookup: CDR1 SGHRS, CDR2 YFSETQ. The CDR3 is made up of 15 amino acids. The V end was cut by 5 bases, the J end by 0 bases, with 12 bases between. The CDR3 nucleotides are TGCGCCAGCAGGGGGGAGTTGAGCTCCTACAATGAGCAGTTCTTC. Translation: CASRGELSSYNEQFF.

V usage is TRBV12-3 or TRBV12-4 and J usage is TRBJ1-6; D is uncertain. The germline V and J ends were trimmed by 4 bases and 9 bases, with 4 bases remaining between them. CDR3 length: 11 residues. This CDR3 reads CASSSGSPLHF. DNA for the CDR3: TGTGCCAGCAGTTCCGGTTCACCCCTCCACTTT.

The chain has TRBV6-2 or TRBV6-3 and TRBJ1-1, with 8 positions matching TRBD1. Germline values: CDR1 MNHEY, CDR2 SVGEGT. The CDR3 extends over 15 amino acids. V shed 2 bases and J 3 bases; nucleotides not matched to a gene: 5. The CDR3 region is CASSYRTGNDTEAFF. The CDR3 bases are TGTGCCAGCAGTTACAGGACAGGGAACGACACTGAAGCTTTCTTT.

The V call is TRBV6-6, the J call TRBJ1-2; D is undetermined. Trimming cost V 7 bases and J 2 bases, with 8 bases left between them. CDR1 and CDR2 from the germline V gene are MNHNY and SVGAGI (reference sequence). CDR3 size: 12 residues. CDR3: CASTAGNYGYTF. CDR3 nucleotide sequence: TGTGCCAGCACAGCGGGGAACTATGGCTACACCTTC.

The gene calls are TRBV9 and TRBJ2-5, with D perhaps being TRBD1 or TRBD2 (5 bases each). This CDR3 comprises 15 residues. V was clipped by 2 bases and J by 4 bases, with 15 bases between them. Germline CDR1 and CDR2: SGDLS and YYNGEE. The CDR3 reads CASSVRMGVVETQYF. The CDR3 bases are TGTGCCAGCAGCGTCCGGATGGGGGTGGTAGAGACCCAGTACTTC.

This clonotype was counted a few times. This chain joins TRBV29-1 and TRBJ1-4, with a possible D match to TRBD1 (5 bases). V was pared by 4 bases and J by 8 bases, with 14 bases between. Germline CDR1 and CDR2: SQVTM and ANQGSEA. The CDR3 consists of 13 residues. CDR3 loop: CSVVVVDTEKLFF. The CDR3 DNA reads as TGCAGCGTTGTGGTAGTGGACACAGAAAAACTGTTTTTT.

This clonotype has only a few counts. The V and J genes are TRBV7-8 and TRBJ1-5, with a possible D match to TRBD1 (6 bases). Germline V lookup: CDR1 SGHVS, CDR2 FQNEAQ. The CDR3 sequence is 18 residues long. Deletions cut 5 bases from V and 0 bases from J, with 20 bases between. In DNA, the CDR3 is TGTGCCAGCAGCCTAAGGACAGCAACCATTTATAGCAATCAGCCCCAGCATTTT. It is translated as CASSLRTATIYSNQPQHF.

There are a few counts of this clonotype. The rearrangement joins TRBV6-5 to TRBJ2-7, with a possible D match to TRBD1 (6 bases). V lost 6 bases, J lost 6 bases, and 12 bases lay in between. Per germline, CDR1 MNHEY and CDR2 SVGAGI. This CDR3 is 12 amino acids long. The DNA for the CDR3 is TGTGCCAGCAGCAGTACAGGGTTCGAGCAGTACTTC. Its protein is CASSSTGFEQYF.

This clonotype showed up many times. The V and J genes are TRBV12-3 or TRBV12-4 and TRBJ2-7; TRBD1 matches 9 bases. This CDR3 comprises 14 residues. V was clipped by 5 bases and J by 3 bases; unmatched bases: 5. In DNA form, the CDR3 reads TGTGCCAGCAGTCCGGGACAGGGTATCTACGAGCAGTACTTC. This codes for CASSPGQGIYEQYF.

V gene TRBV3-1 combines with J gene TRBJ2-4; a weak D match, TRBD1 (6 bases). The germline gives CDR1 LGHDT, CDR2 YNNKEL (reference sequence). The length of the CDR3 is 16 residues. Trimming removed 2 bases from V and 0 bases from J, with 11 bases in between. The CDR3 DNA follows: TGTGCCAGCAGCCAACCAGGGGTCATAGCCAAAAACATTCAGTACTTC. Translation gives CASSQPGVIAKNIQYF.

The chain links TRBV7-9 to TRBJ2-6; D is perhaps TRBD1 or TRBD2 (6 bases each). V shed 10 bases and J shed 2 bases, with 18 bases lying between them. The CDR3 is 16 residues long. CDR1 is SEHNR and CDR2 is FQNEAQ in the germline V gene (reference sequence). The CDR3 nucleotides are TGTGCCACCCCGACATGGAGGGGGACTGGGGCCAACGTCCTGACTTTC. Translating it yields CATPTWRGTGANVLTF.

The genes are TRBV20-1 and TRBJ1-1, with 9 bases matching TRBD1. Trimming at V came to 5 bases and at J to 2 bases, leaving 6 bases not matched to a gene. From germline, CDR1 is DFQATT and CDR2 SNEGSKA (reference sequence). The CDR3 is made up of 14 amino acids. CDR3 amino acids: CSALGQGRNTEAFF. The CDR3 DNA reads TGCAGTGCTTTGGGACAGGGCCGAAACACTGAAGCTTTCTTT.

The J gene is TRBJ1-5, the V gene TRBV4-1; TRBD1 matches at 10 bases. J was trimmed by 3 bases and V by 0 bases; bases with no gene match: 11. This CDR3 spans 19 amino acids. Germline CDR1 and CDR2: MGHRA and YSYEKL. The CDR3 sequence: CASSQETGTGASYNQPQHF. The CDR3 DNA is TGCGCCAGCAGCCAAGAAACCGGGACAGGGGCCTCCTACAATCAGCCCCAGCATTTT.

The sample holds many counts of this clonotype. CDR3 amino acids: CASSYREETQYF. DNA of the CDR3: TGTGCCAGCAGCTACAGGGAAGAGACCCAGTACTTC. The J gene is TRBJ2-5, the V gene TRBV6-2 or TRBV6-3; tentatively, D is TRBD1 (6 bases). V was trimmed by 6 bases and J by 3 bases, leaving 8 bases between them. CDR1 is MNHEY, CDR2 SVGEGT, per germline. This CDR3 has 12 amino acids.

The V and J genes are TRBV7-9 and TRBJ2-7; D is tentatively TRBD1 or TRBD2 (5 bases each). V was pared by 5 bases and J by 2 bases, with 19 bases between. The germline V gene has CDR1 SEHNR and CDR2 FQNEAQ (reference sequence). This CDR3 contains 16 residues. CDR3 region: CASSHPPGTIAYEQYF. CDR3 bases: TGTGCCAGCAGCCATCCTCCAGGGACGATAGCCTACGAGCAGTACTTC.

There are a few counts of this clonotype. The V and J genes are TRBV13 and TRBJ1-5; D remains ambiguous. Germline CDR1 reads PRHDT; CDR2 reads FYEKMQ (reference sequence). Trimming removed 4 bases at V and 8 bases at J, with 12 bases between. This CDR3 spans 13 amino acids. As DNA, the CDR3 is TGTGCCAGCAGCTATGGCTATGGGGAGCCCCAGCATTTT. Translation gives CASSYGYGEPQHF.

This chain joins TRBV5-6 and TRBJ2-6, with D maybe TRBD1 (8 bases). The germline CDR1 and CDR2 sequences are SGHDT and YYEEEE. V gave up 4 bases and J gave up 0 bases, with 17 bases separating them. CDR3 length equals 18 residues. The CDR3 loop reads CASSTGGTGFSGANVLTF. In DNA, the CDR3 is TGTGCCAGCAGCACCGGGGGGACAGGATTCTCTGGGGCCAACGTCCTGACTTTC.

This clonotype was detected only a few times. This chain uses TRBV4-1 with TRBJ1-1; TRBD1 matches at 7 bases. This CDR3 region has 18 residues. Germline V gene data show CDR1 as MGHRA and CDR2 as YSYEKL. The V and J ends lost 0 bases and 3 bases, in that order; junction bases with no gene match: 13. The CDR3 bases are TGCGCCAGCAGCCAAGATCCGCCACAAAACAGGGGTGACACTGAAGCTTTCTTT. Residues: CASSQDPPQNRGDTEAFF.

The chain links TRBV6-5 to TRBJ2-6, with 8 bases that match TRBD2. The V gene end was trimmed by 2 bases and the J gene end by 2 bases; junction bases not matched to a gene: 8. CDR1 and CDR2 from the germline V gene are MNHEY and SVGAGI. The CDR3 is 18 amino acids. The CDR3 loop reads CASSYDVPGGTGANVLTF. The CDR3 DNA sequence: TGTGCCAGCAGTTACGACGTACCGGGGGGGACTGGGGCCAACGTCCTGACTTTC.

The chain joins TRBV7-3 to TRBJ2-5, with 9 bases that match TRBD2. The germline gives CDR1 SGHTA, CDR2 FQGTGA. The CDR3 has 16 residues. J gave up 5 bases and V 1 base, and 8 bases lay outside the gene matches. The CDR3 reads CASSLIGGGAMETQYF. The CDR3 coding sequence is TGTGCCAGCAGCTTAATTGGCGGGGGGGCCATGGAGACCCAGTACTTC.

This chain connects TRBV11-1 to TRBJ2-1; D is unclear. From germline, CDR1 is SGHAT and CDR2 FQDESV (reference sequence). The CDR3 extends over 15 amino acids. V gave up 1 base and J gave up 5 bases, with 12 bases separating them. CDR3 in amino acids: CASSLGQEEHNEQFF. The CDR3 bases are TGTGCCAGCAGCTTAGGTCAGGAAGAGCACAATGAGCAGTTCTTC.

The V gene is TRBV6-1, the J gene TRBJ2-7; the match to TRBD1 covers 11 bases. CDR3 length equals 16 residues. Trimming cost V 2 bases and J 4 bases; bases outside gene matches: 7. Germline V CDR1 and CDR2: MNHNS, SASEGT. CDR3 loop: CASSETIGQGAYEQYF. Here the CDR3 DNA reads TGTGCCAGCAGTGAAACCATTGGACAGGGGGCGTACGAGCAGTACTTC.

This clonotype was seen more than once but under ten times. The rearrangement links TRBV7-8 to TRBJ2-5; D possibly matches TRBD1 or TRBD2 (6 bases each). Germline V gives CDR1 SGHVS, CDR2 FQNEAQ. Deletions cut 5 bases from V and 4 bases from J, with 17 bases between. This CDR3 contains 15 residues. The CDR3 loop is CASSPLRGAGETQYF. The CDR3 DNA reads TGTGCCAGCAGCCCCTTGAGGGGGGCGGGAGAGACCCAGTACTTC.

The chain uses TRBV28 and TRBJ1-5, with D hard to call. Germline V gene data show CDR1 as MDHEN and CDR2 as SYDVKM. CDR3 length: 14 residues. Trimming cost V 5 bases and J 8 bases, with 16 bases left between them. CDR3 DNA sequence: TGTGCCAGCAGTCCCCTTGGACGGCTTGAGCCCCAGCATTTT. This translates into CASSPLGRLEPQHF.

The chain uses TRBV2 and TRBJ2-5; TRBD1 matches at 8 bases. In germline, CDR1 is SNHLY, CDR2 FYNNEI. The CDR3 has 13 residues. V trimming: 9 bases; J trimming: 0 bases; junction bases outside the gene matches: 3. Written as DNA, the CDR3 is TGTGCCAGTCCGGACAGGGACCAAGAGACCCAGTACTTC. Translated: CASPDRDQETQYF.

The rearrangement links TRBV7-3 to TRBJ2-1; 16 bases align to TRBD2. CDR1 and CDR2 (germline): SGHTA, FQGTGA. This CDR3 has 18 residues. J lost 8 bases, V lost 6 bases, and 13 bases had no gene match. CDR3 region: CASSHRGLAGGPGDEQFF. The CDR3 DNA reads TGTGCCAGCAGTCATCGGGGACTAGCGGGGGGGCCCGGCGATGAGCAGTTCTTC.

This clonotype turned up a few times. In DNA, the CDR3 is TGCAGTGCTAGAGATAGCGGTCCAGGGGTAAGCAATCAGCCCCAGCATTTT. It yields the protein CSARDSGPGVSNQPQHF. J is TRBJ1-5 and V is TRBV20-1, with a weak D call TRBD1 (6 bases). This CDR3 spans 17 amino acids. V was cut by 0 bases and J by 1 base, with 16 bases left in between. Germline CDR1 DFQATT, CDR2 SNEGSKA (reference sequence).

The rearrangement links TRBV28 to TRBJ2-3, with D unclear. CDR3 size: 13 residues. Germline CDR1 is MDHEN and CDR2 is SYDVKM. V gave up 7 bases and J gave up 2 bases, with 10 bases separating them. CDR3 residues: CASMSLNTDTQYF. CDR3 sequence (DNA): TGTGCCAGCATGAGTCTGAACACAGATACGCAGTATTTT.